The 30 T cell receptor beta chains below were found in one sample sequenced in a study of identical twins. TCRdb called the 5' RACE reads again in MiXCR, with one record for every CDR3 protein. The sample shows 600,000 to 850,000 distinct CDR3 sequences, about 20% of them seen only once. This same sample was also taken into another study, of T cells expressing NK-cell markers.

Sequencing was carried out using PBMCs. The source is a woman under 30 in good health.

The chain carries TRBV12-5 and TRBJ2-6; 7 bases align to TRBD1. The CDR3 is 12 amino acids. Germline CDR1 and CDR2: LGHNT and FRNRAP. V was pared by 6 bases and J by 12 bases, with 5 bases of the junction left unmatched. The CDR3 nucleotides are TGTGCTAGTGGGACAGGGTTTGGCGTCCTGACTTTC. As protein: CASGTGFGVLTF.

This clonotype has just a few counts. The chain uses TRBV20-1 and TRBJ1-1; TRBD1 might be the D (6 bases). CDR1 is DFQATT, CDR2 SNEGSKA, per germline (reference sequence). The V and J ends lost 3 bases and 0 bases respectively, with 8 bases between them. This CDR3 region has 13 residues. The CDR3 here is CSARYRVNTEAFF. The CDR3 DNA reads TGCAGTGCTAGGTACAGGGTGAACACTGAAGCTTTCTTT.

The gene calls are TRBV4-2 and TRBJ2-5; D is perhaps TRBD2 (6 bases). Trimming took off 1 base at V and 8 bases at J, with 17 bases between the two ends. Germline V lookup: CDR1 LGHNA, CDR2 YNFKEQ. This CDR3 region has 15 residues. CDR3 DNA: TGTGCCAGCAGCCAAGTTACGGACTCCGGGGGAACCCAGTACTTC. This encodes CASSQVTDSGGTQYF.

The chain recombines TRBV9 with TRBJ1-1; the D is unclear. This CDR3 has 13 residues. Germline V lookup: CDR1 SGDLS, CDR2 YYNGEE. Trimming cost V 4 bases and J 3 bases, with 10 bases left between them. The CDR3 protein is CASSIGPDTEAFF. The CDR3 coding sequence is TGTGCCAGCAGCATAGGCCCGGACACTGAAGCTTTCTTT.

This clonotype was detected many times. The chain carries TRBV15 and TRBJ2-7; D is undetermined. This CDR3 contains 16 residues. The germline gives CDR1 LNHNV, CDR2 YYDKDF (reference sequence). Trimming removed 0 bases from V and 0 bases from J, with 12 bases in between. CDR3 sequence reads: CATSRDTDLSSYEQYF. For the CDR3, the DNA is TGTGCCACCAGCAGAGATACGGATCTAAGCTCCTACGAGCAGTACTTC.

This clonotype was detected a few times. The V gene is TRBV18, the J gene TRBJ2-1; tentative D call: TRBD2 (5 bases). The CDR3 loop spans 16 amino acids. CDR1 is KGHSH, CDR2 LQKENI, per germline. V shed 2 bases and J shed 2 bases, with 13 bases lying between them. For the CDR3, the DNA is TGTGCCAGCTCACCAAAGAGCGGACCCACCTACAATGAGCAGTTCTTC. Amino acid sequence: CASSPKSGPTYNEQFF.

This clonotype was observed a few times. V and J are TRBV14 and TRBJ2-1; 11 bases line up with TRBD2. The CDR3 covers 13 residues. Unmatched junction bases numbered 5, after V lost 2 bases and J lost 14 bases. Per the germline V gene, CDR1 is SGHDN and CDR2 is FVKESK. The DNA for the CDR3 is TGTGCCAGCAGCCAAATCCTAGCGGGAGGAAAGTTCTTC. It yields the protein CASSQILAGGKFF.

The chain combines TRBV10-2 with TRBJ2-7; tentatively, D is TRBD2 (5 bases). V lost 8 bases and J 3 bases, leaving 14 bases between the germline ends. The CDR3 runs to 13 residues. Germline CDR1 reads WSHSY; CDR2 reads SAAADI. The CDR3, as DNA: TGCGCCAGCGCCGGACTCGGAGGCTACGAGCAGTACTTC. This encodes CASAGLGGYEQYF.

This clonotype was seen more than once but under ten times. V is TRBV25-1 and J is TRBJ2-2, with 8 positions matching TRBD1. CDR3 length equals 16 residues. V was pared by 4 bases and J by 1 base, with 5 bases of the junction left unmatched. Germline CDR1 and CDR2: MGHDK and SYGVNS. The CDR3 loop is CASSVPGQVNTGELFF. The CDR3 region has the DNA TGTGCCAGCAGTGTGCCGGGACAGGTGAACACCGGGGAGCTGTTTTTT.

This clonotype has only one observation. The chain uses TRBV7-2 and TRBJ2-3, with TRBD2 identical over 15 bases. CDR3 length: 17 residues. V lost 2 bases and J lost 11; bases outside the gene matches: 11. The V gene's germline CDR1 is SGHTA and CDR2 FQGNSA. The CDR3 nucleotides read TGTGCCAGCAGCTTAAGGCCCCCCCGGACTAGCGGGGGGGGGCAGTATTTT. Translated, it gives CASSLRPPRTSGGGQYF. Full variable domain (rest looked up from reference TRBV7-2 and TRBJ2-3): GAGVSQSPSNKVTEKGKDVELRCDPISGHTALYWYRQSLGQGLEFLIYFQGNSAPDKSGLPSDRFSAERTGGSVSTLTIQRTQQEDSAVYLCASSLRPPRTSGGGQYFGPGTRLTVL.

This chain uses TRBV12-3 or TRBV12-4 with TRBJ2-3; the D is unclear. Trimming pared 5 bases from V and 0 bases from J, leaving 12 bases between. CDR3 length: 15 amino acids. CDR3 sequence: CASSPIGGSTDTQYF. In DNA, the CDR3 is TGTGCCAGCAGTCCTATCGGCGGTAGCACAGATACGCAGTATTTT.

The chain combines TRBV20-1 with TRBJ2-1, with a weak D call TRBD2 (6 bases). The germline gives CDR1 DFQATT, CDR2 SNEGSKA (reference sequence). V was trimmed by 6 bases and J by 8 bases, leaving 20 bases between them. This CDR3 is 14 amino acids long. Here the CDR3 DNA reads TGCAGTGCCGTAGTGGGCGGGAATAGGTATGAGCAGTTCTTC. It encodes CSAVVGGNRYEQFF.

The chain recombines TRBV3-1 with TRBJ2-7; the D gene is possibly TRBD2 (6 bases). V lost 2 bases to trimming and J lost 7 bases, with 18 bases between them. This CDR3 is built from 15 residues. The germline CDR1 and CDR2 sequences are LGHDT and YNNKEL (reference sequence). This chain's CDR3 is CASSQPGLPRGEQYF. CDR3 coding DNA: TGTGCCAGCAGCCAACCGGGACTTCCTCGTGGGGAGCAGTACTTC.

V and J are TRBV12-3 or TRBV12-4 and TRBJ2-1, with unresolved D. V dropped 3 bases and J dropped 3 bases, with 6 bases sitting between them. The CDR3 covers 13 residues. CDR3 coding DNA: TGTGCCAGCAGTTTTTCCTACTACAATGAGCAGTTCTTC. This translates into CASSFSYYNEQFF.

This chain uses TRBV6-5 with TRBJ2-1; D is ambiguous. The CDR3 extends over 11 amino acids. The V end was cut by 6 bases, the J end by 7 bases, with 7 bases between. CDR1 is MNHEY and CDR2 is SVGAGI in the germline V gene. The CDR3 DNA is TGTGCCAGCAGGGTGTGGAATGAGCAGTTCTTC. Encoded protein: CASRVWNEQFF.

This clonotype was seen only a few times. CDR3 sequence: CSARPDRKETQYF. Here the CDR3 DNA reads TGCAGTGCTAGGCCGGACAGAAAAGAGACCCAGTACTTC. V usage is TRBV20-1 and J usage is TRBJ2-5; D is possibly TRBD1 (6 bases). V shed 3 bases and J shed 3 bases, with 11 bases lying between them. The CDR3 totals 13 residues. Germline CDR1 and CDR2: DFQATT and SNEGSKA (reference sequence).

This clonotype was seen a handful of times. The CDR3 coding sequence is TGTGCCAGCAGCTTAGCGGGCAGGGGGGTAGCTTTCTTT. It translates to CASSLAGRGVAFF. The chain joins TRBV7-2 to TRBJ1-1; 7 bases map to TRBD1. Germline CDR1 is SGHTA and CDR2 is FQGNSA. This CDR3 has 13 residues. Germline trimming cut 0 bases from V and 10 bases from J; bases unmatched to any gene: 5.

The chain joins TRBV6-5 to TRBJ2-5; 7 nucleotides agree with TRBD2. V shed 0 bases and J 4 bases; nucleotides not matched to a gene: 5. The V gene's germline CDR1 is MNHEY and CDR2 SVGAGI. This CDR3 is built from 15 residues. CDR3 in DNA: TGTGCCAGCAGTTACTCCAGCGGGGACCCAGAGACCCAGTACTTC. It yields the protein CASSYSSGDPETQYF.

The chain links TRBV10-2 to TRBJ2-1; 10 positions match TRBD2. This CDR3 has 14 residues. Trimming took 7 bases from V and 5 from J; bases not matched to a gene: 5. Germline V lookup: CDR1 WSHSY, CDR2 SAAADI. As DNA, the CDR3 is TGCGCCAGCAAGCGGGGGGGATTTAACAATGAGCAGTTCTTC. This translates into CASKRGGFNNEQFF.

The V and J genes are TRBV11-1 and TRBJ1-1, with TRBD1 matching 7 bases. The CDR3 runs to 16 residues. V shed 5 bases and J 0 bases; nucleotides not matched to a gene: 9. Germline lookup yields CDR1 SGHAT and CDR2 FQDESV (reference sequence). CDR3 DNA sequence: TGTGCCAGCAGCAAACCGGGACAGAAAGTGAACACTGAAGCTTTCTTT. Translation gives CASSKPGQKVNTEAFF.

The rearrangement uses TRBV4-1 and TRBJ2-7, with D perhaps TRBD2 (5 bases). This CDR3 region has 13 residues. The germline gives CDR1 MGHRA, CDR2 YSYEKL. V shed 8 bases and J shed 0 bases, with 11 bases lying between them. Here the CDR3 reads CASRGMGSYEQYF. In DNA form, the CDR3 reads TGCGCCAGCCGAGGGATGGGCTCCTACGAGCAGTACTTC.

J is TRBJ2-4 and V is TRBV7-2; 8 nucleotides align to TRBD2. Germline V gene sequence: CDR1 SGHTA, CDR2 FQGNSA. Trimming at V came to 5 bases and at J to 1 base, leaving 4 bases not matched to a gene. This CDR3 has 15 residues. The CDR3 DNA follows: TGTGCCAGCAGCGTTAGCGGGAATGCCAAAAACATTCAGTACTTC. This codes for CASSVSGNAKNIQYF.

This clonotype was counted a few times. V and J are TRBV6-1 and TRBJ1-1; 8 bases align to TRBD1. The CDR3 length is 13 residues. Germline V lookup: CDR1 MNHNS, CDR2 SASEGT. After removal of 6 bases from V and 4 bases from J, the junction contained 4 bases not matched to a gene. The CDR3 region has the DNA TGTGCCAGCAGGGACAGGGAGCCCACTGAAGCTTTCTTT. Translation: CASRDREPTEAFF.

This chain's CDR3 is CASSPGGGRAADTQYF. As DNA, the CDR3 is TGCGCCAGCAGCCCGGGCGGCGGGAGGGCCGCAGATACGCAGTATTTT. The chain couples TRBV5-1 to TRBJ2-3; 9 bases align to TRBD2. The CDR3 has 16 residues. CDR1 and CDR2 from the germline V gene are SGHRS and YFSETQ. V lost 4 bases, J lost 4 bases, and 10 bases stayed unmatched.

This clonotype was found a few times. This sequence joins TRBV6-1 and TRBJ2-1; TRBD2 matches at 7 bases. The J segment lost 0 bases and the V segment lost 5 bases, leaving 7 bases of the junction unmatched. This CDR3 comprises 16 residues. CDR1 and CDR2 from the germline V gene are MNHNS and SASEGT. CDR3 nucleotide sequence: TGTGCCAGCAGTCAGACTAGCAGAAGCTCCTACAATGAGCAGTTCTTC. Its protein product is CASSQTSRSSYNEQFF.

This clonotype has a handful of counts. The rearrangement uses TRBV7-3 and TRBJ2-5, with a possible D match to TRBD1 (6 bases). This CDR3 is 13 amino acids long. V was cut by 2 bases and J by 9 bases, with 13 bases left in between. Germline V gene sequence: CDR1 SGHTA, CDR2 FQGTGA. CDR3 coding DNA: TGTGCCAGCAGCTTAGGTACAGGGAGCCCCCAGTACTTC. Protein product: CASSLGTGSPQYF.

The chain employs TRBV20-1 and TRBJ2-1; possible D gene TRBD2, 6 bases. The germline gives CDR1 DFQATT, CDR2 SNEGSKA (reference sequence). V lost 3 bases to trimming and J lost 1 base, with 16 bases between them. This CDR3 has 16 amino acids. This CDR3 is CSASGIAEASYNEQFF. CDR3 nucleotides: TGCAGTGCTAGTGGGATAGCGGAAGCTTCCTACAATGAGCAGTTCTTC.

The chain couples TRBV20-1 to TRBJ2-5; TRBD2 might be the D (6 bases). Per germline, CDR1 DFQATT and CDR2 SNEGSKA (reference sequence). The CDR3 extends over 14 amino acids. Trimming cost V 6 bases and J 3 bases, with 17 bases left between them. This CDR3 reads CSARASGGEETQYF. CDR3 DNA sequence: TGCAGTGCGAGGGCCTCCGGGGGAGAAGAGACCCAGTACTTC.

The rearrangement links TRBV5-1 to TRBJ2-5; no definite D call. The length of the CDR3 is 14 residues. V lost 1 base to trimming and J lost 5 bases, with 12 bases between them. CDR1 and CDR2 (germline): SGHRS, YFSETQ. The CDR3 protein is CASSLIPETETQYF. The DNA of the CDR3 is TGCGCCAGCAGCTTGATTCCCGAGACGGAGACCCAGTACTTC.

This clonotype was seen a handful of times. The rearrangement links TRBV7-3 to TRBJ2-2, with no clear D. The CDR3 totals 13 residues. The germline V gene encodes CDR1 SGHTA and CDR2 FQGTGA. Trimming left V 3 bases short and J 7 bases short, with 9 bases between. The chain's CDR3 is CASSLRFGGELFF. CDR3 nucleotide sequence: TGTGCCAGCAGCTTGAGGTTCGGCGGGGAGCTGTTTTTT.